This T cell receptor beta chain was sequenced for a study of cytomegalovirus exposure and HLA in healthy donors. As for this clone: What it binds is not known.

Study-level findings and limits: In a later analysis, the majority of CMV-associated beta chains seemingly showed HLA restriction. In a later analysis, an Asian-associated ancestry cluster reportedly showed fewer N-insertions than the approximately 700-donor mean. Later work showed greater clonal expansion in HLA-associated TCR beta chains than in equally common others.

The PCR made use of 60 Vbeta and 13 Jbeta primers. Data came from immunoSEQ multiplex PCR; TCRdb stores just in-frame clones and leaves some out. Of 130,000 to 150,000 clones listed, 79% were seen once; the top ten hold around 6.7%. The CDR3 loop spans 13 amino acids. Unmatched junction bases numbered 8, after V lost 2 bases and J lost 14 bases. The clonotype was recovered from a woman between 40 and 50 years old in good health and CMV-seropositive. Sequencing was performed on PBMCs. The rearrangement joins TRBV23-1 to TRBJ2-4; 8 bases align to TRBD1. TRBV23-1 is labeled an ORF, and its function is uncertain. The DNA for the CDR3 is TGCGCCAGCAGTCAAGAAAAAGGACAGGGCAAGTACTTC. It codes for CASSQEKGQGKYF.